These 29 T cell receptor beta chains came from one sample sequenced in a study of T cell responses to AZD1222 COVID-19 vaccine (dated by TCRdb to 2020 to 2022). The library was built by means of the immunoSEQ multiplex PCR assay. Imported from immuneACCESS, the table was reduced by TCRdb to in-frame sequences with V and J called. These copies leave out some clones; in studies compared against another copy, an unresolved V gene accounts for under half, and the cause of the remainder is not known. A total of 130,000 or so clones appear in this sample, 90% of them only once. In total, the top ten clones hold about 7% of the sample. What this sample's time point label stands for: baseline before first vaccination. This specimen was peripheral blood, taken on day 0 of AZD1222 vaccination. The source is an adult in good health.

The genes are TRBV12-3 or TRBV12-4 and TRBJ1-1; D unresolved. Trimming removed 2 bases at V and 11 bases at J, with 12 bases between. The CDR3 spans 12 residues. CDR3 in DNA: TGTGCCAGCAGTTTAAGAGAGGTGGTGGCTTTCTTT. It yields the protein CASSLREVVAFF.

The chain links TRBV4-3 to TRBJ2-3; tentatively, D is TRBD1 or TRBD2 (7 bases each). The V and J ends lost 1 base and 4 bases respectively, with 15 bases between them. Germline V CDR1 and CDR2: LGHNA, YSLEER. This CDR3 is built from 16 residues. For the CDR3, the DNA is TGCGCCAGCAGCCAAGGTTCAGGGGGGGGCGCAGATACGCAGTATTTT. Protein product: CASSQGSGGGADTQYF.

This CDR3 reads CASSQEDGTATYEQYF. In DNA, the CDR3 is TGTGCCAGCAGCCAAGAGGATGGGACAGCGACCTACGAGCAGTACTTC. The chain carries TRBV4-2 and TRBJ2-7; the match to TRBD1 covers 7 bases. Germline CDR1 LGHNA, CDR2 YNFKEQ. V trimming: 0 bases; J trimming: 2 bases; junction bases outside the gene matches: 7. The CDR3 is made up of 16 amino acids.

V gene TRBV24-1 combines with J gene TRBJ2-7; TRBD1 matches at 8 bases. V was pared by 0 bases and J by 5 bases, with 2 bases of the junction left unmatched. The CDR3 consists of 14 residues. The germline CDR1 and CDR2 sequences are KGHDR and SFDVKD. The DNA for the CDR3 is TGTGCCACCAGTGATTTGCCAGGGGGCCACGAGCAGTACTTC. Residues: CATSDLPGGHEQYF.

The chain is built from TRBV2 and TRBJ1-1, with D perhaps TRBD1 (6 bases). This CDR3 contains 11 residues. The germline V gene encodes CDR1 SNHLY and CDR2 FYNNEI. V was cut by 11 bases and J by 1 base, with 8 bases left in between. CDR3 sequence reads: CAGGQNTEAFF. In nucleotides, the CDR3 is TGTGCCGGGGGACAGAACACTGAAGCTTTCTTT.

V gene TRBV4-2 combines with J gene TRBJ2-1; 8 bases line up with TRBD2. Germline loops: CDR1 LGHNA, CDR2 YNFKEQ. The junction had 8 bases not matched to a gene; V was cut back by 0 bases and J by 4 bases. This CDR3 comprises 17 residues. The CDR3 DNA follows: TGTGCCAGCAGCCAAGATGGACCGGGGGGGCCGTACAATGAGCAGTTCTTC. Translation: CASSQDGPGGPYNEQFF.

The J gene is TRBJ1-5, the V gene TRBV12-3 or TRBV12-4; no firm D call. This CDR3 is built from 13 residues. The V end lost 6 bases, the J end lost 10 bases, and 16 bases lay between the germline ends. The CDR3 loop reads CASSQRTENPQHF. CDR3 coding DNA: TGTGCCAGCAGCCAACGGACGGAAAACCCCCAGCATTTT.

V and J are TRBV5-4 and TRBJ2-7, with TRBD1 as a possible D gene (6 bases). CDR3 length: 14 amino acids. Per germline, CDR1 SGHNT and CDR2 YYREEE (reference sequence). The V end was cut by 4 bases, the J end by 4 bases, with 15 bases between. The CDR3 bases are TGTGCCAGCAGCGCCCAGGGGTTTGGGTACGAGCAGTACTTC. This codes for CASSAQGFGYEQYF.

This clone was detected once. J is TRBJ2-7 and V is TRBV10-3, with 8 bases that match TRBD1. The trim removed 3 bases at V and 5 bases at J, leaving 3 bases unmatched. The CDR3 extends over 13 amino acids. Looked up from germline, CDR1 is ENHRY and CDR2 is SYGVKD. The DNA for the CDR3 is TGTGCCATCAGTGAACAGGGGGGCGACGAGCAGTACTTC. This encodes CAISEQGGDEQYF.

The V and J genes are TRBV29-1 and TRBJ1-5, with D uncertain. The CDR3 is 13 residues long. Trimming removed 6 bases from V and 2 bases from J, with 11 bases in between. Germline V gene lookup returns CDR1 SQVTM and CDR2 ANQGSEA. This chain's CDR3 is CSVSAGGNQPQHF. CDR3 DNA: TGCAGCGTATCGGCTGGCGGCAATCAGCCCCAGCATTTT. The complete variable domain, with remaining parts taken from reference TRBV29-1 and TRBJ1-5, reads SAVISQKPSRDICQRGTSLTIQCQVDSQVTMMFWYRQQPGQSLTLIATANQGSEATYESGFVIDKFPISRPNLTFSTLTVSNMSPEDSSIYLCSVSAGGNQPQHFGDGTRLSIL.

The rearrangement joins TRBV5-4 to TRBJ2-5, with D possibly matching TRBD2 (6 bases). This CDR3 comprises 14 residues. V lost 4 bases and J 3 bases, leaving 13 bases between the germline ends. From germline, CDR1 is SGHNT and CDR2 YYREEE (reference sequence). The CDR3 here is CASSRAGLEETQYF. The CDR3 DNA reads TGTGCCAGCAGCCGGGCGGGACTTGAAGAGACCCAGTACTTC.

This chain links TRBV6-2 or TRBV6-3 with TRBJ2-1, with TRBD2 matching 9 bases. Germline V CDR1 and CDR2: MNHEY, SVGEGT. The CDR3 runs to 16 residues. V lost 5 bases, J lost 10 bases, and 15 bases stayed unmatched. The CDR3, as DNA: TGTGCCAGCAGTCCGACGGGCGGGGGGGAGTCGAGAGAGCAGTTCTTC. Translating gives CASSPTGGGESREQFF.

This chain uses TRBV27 with TRBJ2-2; the match to TRBD2 covers 16 bases. CDR3 size: 18 residues. Trimming removed 5 bases from V and 6 bases from J; junction bases left unmatched: 9. Germline V gene data show CDR1 as MNHEY and CDR2 as SMNVEV (reference sequence). CDR3 region: CASSGTGTSGGAPGELFF. CDR3 DNA: TGTGCCAGCAGTGGGACCGGGACTAGCGGGGGGGCCCCCGGGGAGCTGTTTTTT.

The rearrangement joins TRBV6-6 to TRBJ1-1; D may be TRBD1 (6 bases). Looked up from germline, CDR1 is MNHNY and CDR2 is SVGAGI (reference sequence). The V gene lost 8 bases and the J gene lost 1 base, with 14 bases spanning the gap. This CDR3 contains 14 residues. Here the CDR3 reads CASQSRGGNTEAFF. CDR3 sequence (DNA): TGTGCCAGCCAATCCAGGGGCGGGAACACTGAAGCTTTCTTT.

The rearrangement uses TRBV20-1 and TRBJ1-2, with 8 bases lining up with TRBD1. V shed 3 bases, J shed 0 bases, and the junction held 3 bases outside the gene matches. This CDR3 has 14 amino acids. The germline V gene encodes CDR1 DFQATT and CDR2 SNEGSKA (reference sequence). In DNA, the CDR3 is TGCAGTGCTAGTGGGACAGGTTCTAACTATGGCTACACCTTC. Translating gives CSASGTGSNYGYTF.

This clone appeared once. The chain employs TRBV27 and TRBJ2-2; TRBD2 might be the D (5 bases). The germline V and J ends were trimmed by 8 bases and 4 bases, with 17 bases remaining between them. This CDR3 spans 15 amino acids. CDR1 and CDR2 (germline): MNHEY, SMNVEV (reference sequence). In DNA, the CDR3 is TGTGCCAGCGGGGTCGTGGGCGAGGGCACCGGGGAGCTGTTTTTT. Residues: CASGVVGEGTGELFF.

V and J are TRBV4-3 and TRBJ2-7; no firm D call. This CDR3 region has 14 residues. The V gene lost 0 bases and the J gene lost 3 bases, with 9 bases spanning the gap. Germline V gene sequence: CDR1 LGHNA, CDR2 YSLEER. The CDR3 loop reads CASSQESWGYEQYF. CDR3 DNA: TGCGCCAGCAGCCAAGAGAGTTGGGGCTACGAGCAGTACTTC.

This chain links TRBV7-8 with TRBJ1-5; a weak D match, TRBD1 (5 bases). The V and J ends lost 5 bases and 7 bases respectively, with 21 bases between them. The CDR3 has 16 amino acids. Germline CDR1 and CDR2: SGHVS and FQNEAQ. CDR3: CASSPFRWGLGQPQHF. In DNA form, the CDR3 reads TGTGCCAGCAGCCCCTTCAGATGGGGGTTGGGACAGCCCCAGCATTTT. Using reference TRBV7-8 and TRBJ1-5 for the parts outside the CDR3, the full variable domain is GAGVSQSPRYKVAKRGQDVALRCDPISGHVSLFWYQQALGQGPEFLTYFQNEAQLDKSGLPSDRFFAERPEGSVSTLKIQRTQQEDSAVYLCASSPFRWGLGQPQHFGDGTRLSIL.

This sequence joins TRBV6-1 and TRBJ1-2; a possible D gene is TRBD1 (6 bases). With 2 bases removed from V and 4 bases from J, the gap between germline ends came to 14 bases. Germline V gives CDR1 MNHNS, CDR2 SASEGT. CDR3 length: 15 amino acids. The CDR3 sequence is CASSELAQGGYGYTF. The CDR3 DNA follows: TGTGCCAGCAGTGAATTAGCACAGGGAGGCTATGGCTACACCTTC.

The chain couples TRBV11-2 to TRBJ2-5; D unresolved. V gave up 3 bases and J gave up 5 bases, with 7 bases separating them. This CDR3 spans 12 amino acids. CDR1 SGHAT and CDR2 FQNNGV come from the germline V gene. CDR3 nucleotide sequence: TGTGCCAGCAGCTTTTTAGGGGAGACCCAGTACTTC. Encoded protein: CASSFLGETQYF. The entire variable domain, with the rest obtained from reference TRBV11-2 and TRBJ2-5, is as follows: EAGVAQSPRYKIIEKRQSVAFWCNPISGHATLYWYQQILGQGPKLLIQFQNNGVVDDSQLPKDRFSAERLKGVDSTLKIQPAKLEDSAVYLCASSFLGETQYFGPGTRLLVL.

The chain links TRBV7-3 to TRBJ1-1, with TRBD1 as a possible D gene (5 bases). This CDR3 region has 13 residues. Trimming took off 1 base at V and 5 bases at J, with 8 bases between the two ends. Germline V gives CDR1 SGHTA, CDR2 FQGTGA. The CDR3 nucleotides are TGTGCCAGCAGCTTAATCGGGGGGACTGAAGCTTTCTTT. Translated: CASSLIGGTEAFF.

CDR3 sequence (DNA): TGTGCCAGCAGCTTGGAGGGGGCGGGAGAGTCTAGCTATGGCTACACCTTC. Residues: CASSLEGAGESSYGYTF. This rearrangement joins TRBV5-6 to TRBJ1-2; TRBD1 matches 7 bases. J lost 4 bases, V lost 0 bases, and 12 bases had no gene match. The CDR3 runs 17 residues. CDR1 is SGHDT, CDR2 YYEEEE, per germline.

J is TRBJ2-5 and V is TRBV13; 11 nucleotides align to TRBD1. The trim removed 5 bases at V and 5 bases at J, leaving 13 bases unmatched. Germline V gene lookup returns CDR1 PRHDT and CDR2 FYEKMQ (reference sequence). CDR3 length equals 17 residues. CDR3 amino acids: CASSPRPGTGGSETQYF. CDR3 sequence (DNA): TGTGCCAGCAGCCCTCGCCCTGGGACAGGGGGATCGGAGACCCAGTACTTC. The full variable domain, with the rest looked up from reference TRBV13 and TRBJ2-5, is AAGVIQSPRHLIKEKRETATLKCYPIPRHDTVYWYQQGPGQDPQFLISFYEKMQSDKGSIPDRFSAQQFSDYHSELNMSSLELGDSALYFCASSPRPGTGGSETQYFGPGTRLLVL.

This clone was detected once. The chain employs TRBV9 and TRBJ2-3; no definite D call. This CDR3 comprises 14 residues. The germline V gene encodes CDR1 SGDLS and CDR2 YYNGEE. With 2 bases removed from V and 1 base from J, the gap between germline ends came to 8 bases. Written as DNA, the CDR3 is TGTGCCAGCAGCGTGTGGGCTGGCACAGATACGCAGTATTTT. This translates into CASSVWAGTDTQYF.

This chain links TRBV27 with TRBJ1-2, with 9 bases matching TRBD1. The CDR3 is 15 residues long. Per the germline V gene, CDR1 is MNHEY and CDR2 is SMNVEV (reference sequence). V was pared by 5 bases and J by 0 bases, with 4 bases of the junction left unmatched. As DNA, the CDR3 is TGTGCCAGCAGTAACCGGGACAGGGCTAACTATGGCTACACCTTC. This codes for CASSNRDRANYGYTF.

This chain joins TRBV24-1 and TRBJ1-2, with TRBD1 matching 7 bases. CDR3 size: 12 residues. Germline CDR1 KGHDR, CDR2 SFDVKD. V shed 9 bases and J 3 bases; nucleotides not matched to a gene: 3. As DNA, the CDR3 is TGTGCCACCCGGGACAGTTACTATGGCTACACCTTC. Translated, it gives CATRDSYYGYTF.

As to this clone: The sample carries other DNA sequences with the same CDR3. V is TRBV5-1 and J is TRBJ2-1; D remains unclear. CDR1 is SGHRS and CDR2 is YFSETQ in the germline V gene. The CDR3 contains 14 residues. The ends were cut back, 1 base at V and 0 bases at J, with 5 bases in the middle. In DNA, the CDR3 is TGCGCCAGCAGCTTGCAGAGCTCCTACAATGAGCAGTTCTTC. It specifies CASSLQSSYNEQFF.

CDR3 protein: CAISSGDSPLHF. The CDR3 nucleotides are TGTGCCATCAGTTCCGGAGATTCACCCCTCCACTTT. This rearrangement joins TRBV10-3 to TRBJ1-6; D is unresolved. The V gene's germline CDR1 is ENHRY and CDR2 SYGVKD. The V end lost 5 bases, the J end lost 8 bases, and 7 bases lay between the germline ends. The CDR3 loop spans 12 amino acids.

The chain combines TRBV2 with TRBJ2-3; maybe TRBD2 (7 bases). CDR3 length: 16 amino acids. Trimming shortened V by 3 bases and J by 1 base, and 14 bases separated the two germline ends. Germline assignment: CDR1 SNHLY and CDR2 FYNNEI. The CDR3 spells CASSDGGGLGTDTQYF. DNA of the CDR3: TGTGCCAGCAGTGATGGGGGGGGCTTGGGCACAGATACGCAGTATTTT.